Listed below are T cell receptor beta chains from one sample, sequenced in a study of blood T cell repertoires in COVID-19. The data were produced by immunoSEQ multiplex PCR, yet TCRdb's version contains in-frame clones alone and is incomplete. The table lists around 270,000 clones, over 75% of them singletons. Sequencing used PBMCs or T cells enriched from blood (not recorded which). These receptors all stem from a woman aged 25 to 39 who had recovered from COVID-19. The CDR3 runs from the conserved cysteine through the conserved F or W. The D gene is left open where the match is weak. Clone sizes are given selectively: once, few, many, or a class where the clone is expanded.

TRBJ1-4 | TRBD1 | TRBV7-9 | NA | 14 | TGTGCCAGCAGCTTGGACAGGGGAGGAGAAAAACTGTTTTTT | CASSLDRGGEKLFF
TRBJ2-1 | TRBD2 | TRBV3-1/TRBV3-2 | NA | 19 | TGTGCCAGCAGCCAAGATCTCCCCCCTAGCGGGAGGTCGCTTAATGAGCAGTTCTTC | CASSQDLPPSGRSLNEQFF
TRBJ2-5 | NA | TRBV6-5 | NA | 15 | TGTGCCAGCAGTTCGGACGGTGAGGGGGAAGAGACCCAGTACTTC | CASSSDGEGEETQYF
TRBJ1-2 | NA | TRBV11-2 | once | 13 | TGTGCCAGCAGCTTAGCCGGGTATGGGGGCTACACCTTC | CASSLAGYGGYTF
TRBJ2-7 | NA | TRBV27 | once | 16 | TGTGCCAGCAGTTTATCTTCGACAGGCTCATCCTACGAGCAGTACTTC | CASSLSSTGSSYEQYF
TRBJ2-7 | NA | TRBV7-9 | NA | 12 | TGTGCCATCAGCCCGGTGTACTACGAGCAGTACTTC | CAISPVYYEQYF
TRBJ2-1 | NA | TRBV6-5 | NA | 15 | TGTGCCAGCAGAAGCGGGACAGGTTGGGCCAATGAGCAGTTCTTC | CASRSGTGWANEQFF
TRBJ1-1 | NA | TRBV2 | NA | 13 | TGTGCCAGCAGTAGGGGGGGGAACACTGAAGCTTTCTTT | CASSRGGNTEAFF
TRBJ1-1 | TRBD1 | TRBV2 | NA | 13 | TGTGCCAGCAATCGACAGGGTGGCACTGAAGCTTTCTTT | CASNRQGGTEAFF
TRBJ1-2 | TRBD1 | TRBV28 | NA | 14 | TGTGCCAGCAGTCGACAGGGGGCGGTCTATGGCTACACCTTC | CASSRQGAVYGYTF
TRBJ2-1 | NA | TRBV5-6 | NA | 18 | TGTGCCAGCAGCTTGTACTCCGTCATGTGGGGGGTGACGGATGAGCAGTTCTTC | CASSLYSVMWGVTDEQFF
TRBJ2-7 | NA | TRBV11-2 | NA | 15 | TGTGCCAGCAGCCTCCGGATTAGCGGAGGGTACGAGCAGTACTTC | CASSLRISGGYEQYF
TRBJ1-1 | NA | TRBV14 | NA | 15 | TGTGCCAGCAGCCAATATGCAGGGATGAACACTGAAGCTTTCTTT | CASSQYAGMNTEAFF
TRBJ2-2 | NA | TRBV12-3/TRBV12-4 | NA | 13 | TGTGCCAGCAGCGAAGCCTCCTTTGGGGAGCTGTTTTTT | CASSEASFGELFF
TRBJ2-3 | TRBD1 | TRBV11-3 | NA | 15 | TGTGCCAGCAGCCCGGGACAGGGAAACACAGATACGCAGTATTTT | CASSPGQGNTDTQYF
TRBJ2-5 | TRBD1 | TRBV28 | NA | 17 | TGTGCCAGCAGTTTGGGGACAGGGGCCCTCGCTGCAGAGACCCAGTACTTC | CASSLGTGALAAETQYF